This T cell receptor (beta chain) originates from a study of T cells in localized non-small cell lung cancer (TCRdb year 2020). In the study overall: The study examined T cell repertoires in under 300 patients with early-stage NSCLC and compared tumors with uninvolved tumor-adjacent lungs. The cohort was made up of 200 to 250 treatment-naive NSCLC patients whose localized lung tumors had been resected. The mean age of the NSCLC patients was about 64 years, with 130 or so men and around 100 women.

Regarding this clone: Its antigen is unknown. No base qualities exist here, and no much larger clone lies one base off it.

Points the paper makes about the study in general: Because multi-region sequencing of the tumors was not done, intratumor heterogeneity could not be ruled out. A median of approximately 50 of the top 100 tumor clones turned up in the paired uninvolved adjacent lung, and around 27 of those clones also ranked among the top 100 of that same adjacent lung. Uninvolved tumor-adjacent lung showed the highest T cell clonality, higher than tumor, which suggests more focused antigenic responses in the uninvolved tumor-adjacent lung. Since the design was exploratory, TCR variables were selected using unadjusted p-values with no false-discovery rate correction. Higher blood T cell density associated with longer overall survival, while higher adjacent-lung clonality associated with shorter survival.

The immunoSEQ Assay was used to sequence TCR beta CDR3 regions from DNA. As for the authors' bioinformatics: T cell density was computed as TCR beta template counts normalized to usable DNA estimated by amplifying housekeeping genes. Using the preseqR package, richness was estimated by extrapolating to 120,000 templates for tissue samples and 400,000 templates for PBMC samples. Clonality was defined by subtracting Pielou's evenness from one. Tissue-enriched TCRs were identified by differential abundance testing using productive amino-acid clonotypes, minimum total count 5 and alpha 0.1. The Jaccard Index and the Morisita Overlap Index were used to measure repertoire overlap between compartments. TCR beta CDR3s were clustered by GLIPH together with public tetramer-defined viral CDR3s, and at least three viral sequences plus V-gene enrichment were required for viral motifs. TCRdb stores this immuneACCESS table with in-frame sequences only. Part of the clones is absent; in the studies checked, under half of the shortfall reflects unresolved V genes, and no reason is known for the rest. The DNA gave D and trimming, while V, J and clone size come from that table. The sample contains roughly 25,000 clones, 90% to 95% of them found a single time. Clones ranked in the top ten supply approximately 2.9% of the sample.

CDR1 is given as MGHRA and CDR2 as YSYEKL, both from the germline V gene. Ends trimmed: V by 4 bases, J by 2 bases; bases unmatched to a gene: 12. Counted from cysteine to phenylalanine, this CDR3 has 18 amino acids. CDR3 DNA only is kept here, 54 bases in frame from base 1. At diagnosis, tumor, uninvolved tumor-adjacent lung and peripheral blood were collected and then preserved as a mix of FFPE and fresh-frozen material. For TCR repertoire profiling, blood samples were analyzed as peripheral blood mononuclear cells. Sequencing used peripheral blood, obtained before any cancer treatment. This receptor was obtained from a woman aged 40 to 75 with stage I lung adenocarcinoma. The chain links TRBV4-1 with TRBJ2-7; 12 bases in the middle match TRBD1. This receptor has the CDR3 CASSPPGTGGGRTYEQYF. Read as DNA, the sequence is TGCGCCAGCAGCCCACCCGGGACAGGGGGCGGGCGGACCTACGAGCAGTACTTC.